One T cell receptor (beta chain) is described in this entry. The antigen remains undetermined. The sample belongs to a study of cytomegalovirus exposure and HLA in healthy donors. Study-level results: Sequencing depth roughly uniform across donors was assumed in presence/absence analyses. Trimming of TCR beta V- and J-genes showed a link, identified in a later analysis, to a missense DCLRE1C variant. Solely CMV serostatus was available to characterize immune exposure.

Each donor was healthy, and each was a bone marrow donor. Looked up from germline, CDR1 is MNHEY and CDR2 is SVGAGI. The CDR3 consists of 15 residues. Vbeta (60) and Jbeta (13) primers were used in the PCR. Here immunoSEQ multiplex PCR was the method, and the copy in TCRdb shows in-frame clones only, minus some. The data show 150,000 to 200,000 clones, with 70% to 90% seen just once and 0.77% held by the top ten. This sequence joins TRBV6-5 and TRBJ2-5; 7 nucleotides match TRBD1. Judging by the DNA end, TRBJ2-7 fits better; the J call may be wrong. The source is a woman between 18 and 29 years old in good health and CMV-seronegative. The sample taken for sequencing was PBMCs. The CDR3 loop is CASSYLGQPTYEQYF. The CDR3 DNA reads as TGTGCCAGCAGTTACTTGGGACAGCCGACCTACGAGCAGTACTTC.